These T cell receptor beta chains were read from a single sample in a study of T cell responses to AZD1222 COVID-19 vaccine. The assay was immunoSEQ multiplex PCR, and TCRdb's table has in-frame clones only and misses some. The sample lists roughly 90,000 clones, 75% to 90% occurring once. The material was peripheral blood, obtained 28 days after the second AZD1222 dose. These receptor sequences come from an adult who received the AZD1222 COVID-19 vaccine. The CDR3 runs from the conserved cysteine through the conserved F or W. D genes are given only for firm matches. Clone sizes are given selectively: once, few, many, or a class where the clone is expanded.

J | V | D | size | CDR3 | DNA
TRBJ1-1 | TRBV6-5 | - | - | CASSPSGVEPTEAFF | TGTGCCAGCAGTCCCAGCGGAGTCGAGCCCACTGAAGCTTTCTTT
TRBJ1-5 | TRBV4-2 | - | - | CASSQDSARASNQPQHF | TGTGCCAGCAGCCAAGATTCCGCCAGGGCAAGCAATCAGCCCCAGCATTTT
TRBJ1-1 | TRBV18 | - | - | CASSPGTGPEAFF | TGTGCCAGCTCACCTGGGACCGGCCCTGAAGCTTTCTTT
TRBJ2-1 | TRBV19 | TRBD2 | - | CASSLAGETYNEQFF | TGTGCCAGTAGTCTCGCGGGAGAGACCTACAATGAGCAGTTCTTC
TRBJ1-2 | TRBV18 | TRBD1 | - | CASSPTGAYTF | TGTGCCAGCTCACCAACAGGGGCCTACACCTTC
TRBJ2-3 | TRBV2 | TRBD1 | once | CASSEEDRSTDTQYF | TGTGCCAGCAGTGAAGAGGACAGGTCCACAGATACGCAGTATTTT
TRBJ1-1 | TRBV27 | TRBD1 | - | CASSLRQRQGGTEAFF | TGTGCCAGCAGTTTACGGCAGCGACAGGGCGGCACTGAAGCTTTCTTT
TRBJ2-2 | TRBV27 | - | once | CASSLRQFTGELFF | TGTGCCAGCAGTCTCCGACAATTCACCGGGGAGCTGTTTTTT
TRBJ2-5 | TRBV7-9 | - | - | CASSPIRFSQETQYF | TGTGCCAGCAGCCCGATACGTTTTAGTCAAGAGACCCAGTACTTC
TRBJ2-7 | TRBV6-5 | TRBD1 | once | CASRGQAPDEQYF | TGTGCCAGCAGGGGACAGGCCCCCGACGAGCAGTACTTC
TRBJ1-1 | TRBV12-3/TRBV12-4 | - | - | CASSFTDTEAFF | TGTGCCAGCAGTTTTACAGACACTGAAGCTTTCTTT
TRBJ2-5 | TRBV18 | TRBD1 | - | CASQKDRGGETQYF | TGTGCCAGCCAAAAAGACAGGGGAGGTGAGACCCAGTACTTC
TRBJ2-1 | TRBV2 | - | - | CASSDFSRTSEQFF | TGTGCCAGCAGTGATTTTTCTCGCACCAGTGAGCAGTTCTTC
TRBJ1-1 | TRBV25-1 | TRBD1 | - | CASRGQGLNTEAFF | TGTGCCAGCCGGGGACAGGGGTTGAACACTGAAGCTTTCTTT
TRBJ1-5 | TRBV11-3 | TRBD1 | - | CASRGGTAINQPQHF | TGTGCCAGCAGGGGCGGGACAGCGATCAATCAGCCCCAGCATTTT
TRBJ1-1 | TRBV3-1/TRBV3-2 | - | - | CASSHSSGGNTEAFF | TGTGCCAGCAGCCATAGTTCTGGGGGGAACACTGAAGCTTTCTTT
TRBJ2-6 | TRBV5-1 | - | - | CASSLGSSGANVLTF | TGCGCCAGCAGCTTAGGGAGCTCTGGGGCCAACGTCCTGACTTTC
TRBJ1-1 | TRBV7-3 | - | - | CASSLRAGNTEAFF | TGTGCCAGCAGCTTAAGGGCAGGGAACACTGAAGCTTTCTTT
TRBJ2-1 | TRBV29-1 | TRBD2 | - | CSVLTSGSYNEQFF | TGCAGCGTCCTCACTAGCGGGAGTTACAATGAGCAGTTCTTC
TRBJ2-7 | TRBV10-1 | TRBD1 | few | CASSRGQGASYEQYF | TGCGCCAGCAGCCGAGGACAGGGGGCCAGCTACGAGCAGTACTTC
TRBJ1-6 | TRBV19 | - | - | CASSNSAGNSPLHF | TGTGCCAGTAGTAATTCAGCTGGGAATTCACCCCTCCACTTT
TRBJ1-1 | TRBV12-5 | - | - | CASEGDGNTEAFF | TGTGCTAGTGAGGGAGACGGGAACACTGAAGCTTTCTTT
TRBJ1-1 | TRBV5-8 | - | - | CASSLGGLRHLNTEAFF | TGTGCCAGCAGCTTGGGGGGGTTAAGGCACTTGAACACTGAAGCTTTCTTT
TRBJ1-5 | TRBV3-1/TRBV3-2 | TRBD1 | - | CASSRDLTGGIQPQHF | TGTGCCAGCAGCCGCGACCTTACAGGGGGTATTCAGCCCCAGCATTTT
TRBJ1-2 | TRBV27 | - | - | CASSPLPEGGYTF | TGTGCCAGCAGTCCCCTACCTGAAGGTGGCTACACCTTC
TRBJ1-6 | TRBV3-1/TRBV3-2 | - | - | CASSPKGVGGSPLHF | TGTGCCAGCAGCCCCAAAGGGGTTGGAGGGTCACCCCTCCACTTT
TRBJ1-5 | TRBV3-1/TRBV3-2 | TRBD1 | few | CASSQTRGQGDNQPQHF | TGTGCCAGCAGCCAAACCAGGGGACAGGGGGACAATCAGCCCCAGCATTTT
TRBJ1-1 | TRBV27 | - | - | CASSPGTLSTEAFF | TGTGCCAGCAGTCCAGGGACGTTGAGCACTGAAGCTTTCTTT
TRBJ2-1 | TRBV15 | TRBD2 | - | CATSGTSGHNEQFF | TGTGCCACCTCCGGGACTAGCGGACACAATGAGCAGTTCTTC
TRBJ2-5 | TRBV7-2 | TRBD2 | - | CASSLSLAGGQETQYF | TGTGCCAGCAGCTTGTCCCTAGCGGGGGGGCAAGAGACCCAGTACTTC
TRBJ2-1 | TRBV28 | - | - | CASSFFYNEQFF | TGTGCCAGCAGTTTCTTCTACAATGAGCAGTTCTTC
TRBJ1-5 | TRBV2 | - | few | CASRADSNSQPQHF | TGTGCCAGCAGGGCGGACAGTAACAGTCAGCCCCAGCATTTT
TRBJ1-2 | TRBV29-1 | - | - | CSVALRGEFYGYTF | TGCAGCGTTGCCCTAAGGGGCGAATTCTATGGCTACACCTTC
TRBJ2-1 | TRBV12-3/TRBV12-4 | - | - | CASSSVSLGEQFF | TGTGCCAGCAGTTCGGTCAGCTTGGGCGAGCAGTTCTTC
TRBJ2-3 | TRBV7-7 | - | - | CASSSDRADTQYF | TGTGCTAGCAGCTCCGACCGTGCAGATACGCAGTATTTT
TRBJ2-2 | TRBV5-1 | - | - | CASSLSQKGPGELFF | TGCGCCAGCAGCTTGTCGCAGAAGGGCCCGGGGGAGCTGTTTTTT
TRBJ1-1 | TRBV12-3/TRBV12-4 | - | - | CASRSGPGRAFF | TGTGCCAGCAGATCCGGCCCGGGGAGGGCTTTCTTT
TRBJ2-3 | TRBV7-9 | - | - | CASSLAGVIDTQYF | TGTGCCAGCAGCTTGGCCGGGGTTATAGATACGCAGTATTTT
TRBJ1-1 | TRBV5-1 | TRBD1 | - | CASSLGGTAKLNTEAFF | TGCGCCAGCAGCTTGGGTGGGACAGCAAAATTGAACACTGAAGCTTTCTTT
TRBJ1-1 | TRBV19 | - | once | CASSIWGASTEAFF | TGTGCCAGTAGTATTTGGGGGGCGAGCACTGAAGCTTTCTTT
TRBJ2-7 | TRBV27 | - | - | CASRSRGRTSEQYF | TGTGCCAGCAGGAGCAGGGGCCGGACAAGCGAGCAGTACTTC
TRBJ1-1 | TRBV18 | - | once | CASSPPGQPGTEAFF | TGTGCCAGCTCACCACCGGGACAACCCGGGACTGAAGCTTTCTTT
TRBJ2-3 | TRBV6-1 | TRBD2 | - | CASCEPAGGGADTQYF | TGTGCCAGCTGTGAACCGGCGGGGGGGGGCGCAGATACGCAGTATTTT